This TCR beta chain was profiled in a study of shared clonotypes between healthy human individuals. General study findings and limits: Naive subsets tended to show greater estimated richness than memory subsets. A handful of donors held around 5% of naive CD4 clonotypes in common.

Trimming took off 3 bases at V and 6 bases at J, with 13 bases between the two ends. Germline CDR1 reads WNHNN; CDR2 reads SYGVQD (reference sequence). The CDR3 has 14 amino acids. Terminally differentiated effector memory CD45RA+ cells were left out of the naive CD8 fraction, which was CD45RO-negative and positively selected for CCR7. All participating donors were Caucasian adults from Nashville, Tennessee. To note about this clone: Its antigen is not identified.

Repertoires were generated with immunoSEQ multiplex PCR, while TCRdb's copy carries only in-frame clones and drops some. The table includes some 2,100,000 clones, under 95% detected once. The source material was naive CD8+ T cells from PBMCs. This TCR came from a man younger than 30 in good health. Some clones in this sample may be carry-over from other donors' samples. The V and J genes are TRBV10-1 and TRBJ2-3; TRBD1 is a possible D gene (5 bases). CDR3 loop: CASSDYRTPDTQYF. CDR3 coding DNA: TGCGCCAGCAGTGATTACAGGACCCCCGATACGCAGTATTTT.